This TCR beta chain was retrieved from a study of blood T cell repertoires in COVID-19. Turning to the study itself: Material from acute and convalescent COVID-19 was sourced from the United States, Italy and Spain.

Those enrolled in Seattle joined during active infection and were followed longitudinally afterward. In the authors' methods: Amplifying reference gene primers gave estimates of nucleated cell counts. The assay was immunoSEQ multiplex PCR, and TCRdb's table has in-frame clones only and misses some. V and J calls and clone size come straight from that table; D and trimming were deduced from the DNA. This table holds approximately 330,000 clones, roughly 86% found once. In this sample, this clone turned up once. With 3 bases removed from V and 8 bases from J, the gap between germline ends came to 10 bases. This CDR3 contains 12 residues. Germline values: CDR1 KGHSH, CDR2 LQKENI.

The TCR originated in a man aged 25 to 40 with COVID-19, enrolled during active disease. The specimen sequenced was peripheral blood. The chain uses TRBV18 and TRBJ1-2; the D gene is possibly TRBD1 (5 bases). The CDR3 DNA sequence: TGTGCCAGCTCACCGCTGGGGCTCGGCTACACCTTC. Protein sequence: CASSPLGLGYTF.